The rows below give T cell receptor beta chains drawn from one sample of a study of cytomegalovirus exposure and HLA in healthy donors. Measured with immunoSEQ multiplex PCR; TCRdb has only the in-frame clones, and not every one. The ten top clones account for around 3.4%, within a sample of around 110,000 clones. The sample taken for sequencing was PBMCs. The receptor source for this set is a man aged 30 to 45 in good health and CMV-seronegative. CDR3s include the opening cysteine and the closing phenylalanine or tryptophan. Each record gives: V gene, J gene, D gene, CDR3 protein, CDR3 DNA. The D gene is left open where the match is weak.

V: TRBV5-1
J: TRBJ1-3
D: TRBD1
CDR3: CASSVTGGLHPSGNTIYF
DNA: TGCGCCAGCAGCGTCACAGGGGGTCTTCATCCCTCTGGAAACACCATATATTTT

V: TRBV9
J: TRBJ1-2
D: .
CDR3: CASSAEVVYGYTF
DNA: TGTGCCAGCAGCGCCGAGGTTGTCTATGGCTACACCTTC

V: TRBV5-6
J: TRBJ2-7
D: TRBD2
CDR3: CASSWDLGLAGPYEQYF
DNA: TGTGCCAGCAGCTGGGATCTAGGGCTAGCGGGGCCCTACGAGCAGTACTTC

V: TRBV9
J: TRBJ2-5
D: TRBD2
CDR3: CASSVTSGVSQETQYF
DNA: TGTGCCAGCAGCGTGACGAGCGGGGTCAGCCAAGAGACCCAGTACTTC

V: TRBV7-9
J: TRBJ2-3
D: TRBD2
CDR3: CASRPTTSTDTQYF
DNA: TGTGCCAGCAGACCCACGACTAGCACCGATACGCAGTATTTT

V: TRBV18
J: TRBJ1-1
D: .
CDR3: CASSPVGAMYGTEAFF
DNA: TGTGCCAGCTCACCGGTGGGGGCGATGTACGGCACTGAAGCTTTCTTT

V: TRBV23-1
J: TRBJ2-7
D: TRBD1
CDR3: CASSQRDSFSHEQYF
DNA: TGCGCCAGCAGTCAAAGGGACAGTTTTTCCCACGAGCAGTACTTC

V: TRBV7-2
J: TRBJ2-3
D: TRBD2
CDR3: CASSLAGLAAGDTQYF
DNA: TGTGCCAGCAGCTTAGCGGGACTAGCGGCTGGAGATACGCAGTATTTT

V: TRBV5-4
J: TRBJ1-2
D: .
CDR3: CASSFSQGGGYTF
DNA: TGTGCCAGCAGCTTCTCCCAGGGAGGTGGCTACACCTTC

V: TRBV7-2
J: TRBJ2-2
D: .
CDR3: CASSFVLGSTGELFF
DNA: TGTGCCAGCAGCTTCGTCTTGGGCAGCACCGGGGAGCTGTTTTTT

V: TRBV5-1
J: TRBJ2-2
D: .
CDR3: CASSLNRNTGELFF
DNA: TGCGCCAGCAGCTTGAACAGAAACACCGGGGAGCTGTTTTTT

V: TRBV18
J: TRBJ1-6
D: TRBD1
CDR3: CASSPQGATNSPLHF
DNA: TGTGCCAGCTCACCACAGGGGGCGACTAATTCACCCCTCCACTTT

V: TRBV2
J: TRBJ2-7
D: TRBD1
CDR3: CASSIGTGAYEQYF
DNA: TGTGCCAGCTCTATCGGGACAGGGGCCTACGAGCAGTACTTC

V: TRBV13
J: TRBJ1-5
D: .
CDR3: CASSSTGANQPQHF
DNA: TGTGCCAGCAGCTCCACTGGGGCCAATCAGCCCCAGCATTTT

V: TRBV6-5
J: TRBJ1-1
D: TRBD1
CDR3: CASSPNRGRIEAFF
DNA: TGTGCCAGCAGCCCGAACAGGGGGCGGATTGAAGCTTTCTTT

V: TRBV19
J: TRBJ1-1
D: .
CDR3: CASSEMNTEAFF
DNA: TGTGCCAGTAGTGAGATGAACACTGAAGCTTTCTTT

V: TRBV28
J: TRBJ1-5
D: TRBD1
CDR3: CASSWTGGQPQHF
DNA: TGTGCCAGCAGTTGGACAGGGGGTCAGCCCCAGCATTTT

V: TRBV15
J: TRBJ1-1
D: TRBD1
CDR3: CATSQRTGPMNTEAFF
DNA: TGTGCCACCAGCCAACGGACAGGGCCCATGAACACTGAAGCTTTCTTT

V: TRBV18
J: TRBJ1-1
D: .
CDR3: CASSLDRQTEAFF
DNA: TGTGCCAGCTCTTTAGACAGGCAAACTGAAGCTTTCTTT

V: TRBV6-1
J: TRBJ2-1
D: .
CDR3: CASSEDRGPQFF
DNA: TGTGCCAGCAGTGAAGACCGGGGTCCGCAGTTCTTC

V: TRBV19
J: TRBJ1-4
D: .
CDR3: CASSIGVASSNEKLFF
DNA: TGTGCCAGTAGTATAGGAGTTGCCTCTTCTAATGAAAAACTGTTTTTT

V: TRBV5-1
J: TRBJ2-7
D: .
CDR3: CASSAIAGPAQGEQYF
DNA: TGCGCCAGCAGCGCCATCGCCGGGCCGGCCCAGGGGGAGCAGTACTTC

V: TRBV29-1
J: TRBJ2-7
D: .
CDR3: CSVVSSGSPYEQYF
DNA: TGCAGCGTTGTGAGTTCCGGGAGCCCCTACGAGCAGTACTTC

V: TRBV9
J: TRBJ1-3
D: .
CDR3: CASSVGGGNTIYF
DNA: TGTGCCAGCAGCGTAGGAGGCGGAAACACCATATATTTT

V: TRBV5-1
J: TRBJ2-7
D: .
CDR3: CASSLTERGYEQYF
DNA: TGCGCCAGCAGCTTGACGGAGCGCGGCTACGAGCAGTACTTC

V: TRBV6-5
J: TRBJ2-5
D: TRBD1
CDR3: CASLRTGEETQYF
DNA: TGTGCCAGCCTAAGGACAGGGGAAGAGACCCAGTACTTC

V: TRBV9
J: TRBJ2-1
D: TRBD2
CDR3: CASSVAGRISGAYNEQFF
DNA: TGTGCCAGCAGCGTAGCCGGGAGGATTAGCGGGGCCTACAATGAGCAGTTCTTC

V: TRBV6-5
J: TRBJ1-2
D: .
CDR3: CASSYRGDGYGYTF
DNA: TGTGCCAGCAGTTATCGGGGGGACGGCTATGGCTACACCTTC

V: TRBV29-1
J: TRBJ2-7
D: .
CDR3: CSVEKPLQGRGYEQYF
DNA: TGCAGCGTTGAAAAACCTCTCCAGGGCCGTGGATACGAGCAGTACTTC

V: TRBV19
J: TRBJ2-7
D: TRBD2
CDR3: CASSSGTSAYEQYF
DNA: TGTGCCAGTAGCTCCGGGACTAGCGCCTACGAGCAGTACTTC

V: TRBV29-1
J: TRBJ2-7
D: .
CDR3: CSVVEGASTYEQYF
DNA: TGCAGCGTTGTGGAGGGGGCGTCAACCTACGAGCAGTACTTC

V: TRBV9
J: TRBJ2-1
D: TRBD2
CDR3: CASTSAGGPNEQFF
DNA: TGTGCCAGCACCTCAGCGGGGGGCCCCAATGAGCAGTTCTTC